This record covers a single T cell receptor beta chain. Antigen unknown. The method was immunoSEQ multiplex PCR; TCRdb's version includes in-frame clones alone and lacks a portion of them. The table includes some 52,000 clones, roughly 86% detected once. J was trimmed by 9 bases and V by 6 bases; bases with no gene match: 9. The CDR3 is 14 amino acids. The germline V gene has CDR1 SGHTA and CDR2 FQGTGA. The sample is drawn from a study of T cells after posttransplantation cyclophosphamide. Study-wide findings and caveats: Recipient CMV seropositivity and CMV reactivation strongly tracked TRB clonality. Later blood repertoires were often dominated by clones from the donor CD8+ memory compartment. Blood and skin or GI T cell repertoires showed limited TRB overlap.

The V and J genes are TRBV7-3 and TRBJ2-1; 9 positions match TRBD1. The receptor comes from a young man with a blood cancer, CMV-positive, and with a related stem cell donor. Sequenced sample: PBMCs. CDR3 loop: CASSRQGEQSEQFF. CDR3 in DNA: TGTGCCAGCAGTCGACAGGGGGAACAATCTGAGCAGTTCTTC.